A single sample is the source of the 25 T cell receptor beta chains below, sequenced in a study of CD8+ T cells in alopecia areata. Extracted RNA was reverse transcribed, and the resulting cDNA served as sequencing template. This table comes from immunoSEQ multiplex PCR, and its TCRdb copy is limited to in-frame clones, with some not included. The data contain 100,000 to 130,000 clones, 45% to 70% of them singletons. The sequenced material came from CD8+ T cells sorted from blood. These receptors all come from a human donor in good health.

In its sample, this clone was seen a few times. This chain links TRBV15 with TRBJ1-6; 10 bases are a match to TRBD1. The CDR3 is made up of 13 amino acids. Unmatched junction bases numbered 2, after V lost 8 bases and J lost 7 bases. Germline CDR1 LNHNV, CDR2 YYDKDF (reference sequence). As DNA, the CDR3 is TGTGCCACCCGGGGACAGGGGAATTCACCCCTCCACTTT. Translation: CATRGQGNSPLHF. Supplemented by reference TRBV15 and TRBJ1-6, the full variable domain reads DAMVIQNPRYQVTQFGKPVTLSCSQTLNHNVMYWYQQKSSQAPKLLFHYYDKDFNNEADTPDNFQSRRPNTSFCFLDIRSPGLGDTAMYLCATRGQGNSPLHFGNGTRLTVT.

The chain uses TRBV29-1 and TRBJ2-7; 11 positions match TRBD1. V lost 1 base, J lost 9 bases, and 2 bases stayed unmatched. Germline V gives CDR1 SQVTM, CDR2 ANQGSEA. The CDR3 has 12 residues. The CDR3 loop reads CSVEGTGGGQYF. The CDR3 bases are TGCAGCGTTGAAGGGACAGGGGGCGGGCAGTACTTC.

There are a few counts of this clone. The gene calls are TRBV7-2 and TRBJ2-3, with TRBD1 as a possible D gene (6 bases). The CDR3 covers 15 residues. The ends were cut back, 1 base at V and 0 bases at J, with 8 bases in the middle. Germline lookup yields CDR1 SGHTA and CDR2 FQGNSA. CDR3 loop: CASSLGDTSTDTQYF. Here the CDR3 DNA reads TGTGCCAGCAGCTTAGGGGACACTAGCACAGATACGCAGTATTTT.

This sequence joins TRBV6-5 and TRBJ1-2; D perhaps matches TRBD1 (6 bases). V was trimmed by 4 bases and J by 8 bases, leaving 23 bases between them. This CDR3 comprises 16 residues. Germline CDR1 MNHEY, CDR2 SVGAGI. For the CDR3, the DNA is TGTGCCAGCAGTTGGTCCACGGGGGGCGGTTCTGGCGGCTACACCTTC. This codes for CASSWSTGGGSGGYTF.

V and J are TRBV20-1 and TRBJ1-1, with unresolved D. The CDR3 has 11 amino acids. V was cut by 0 bases and J by 6 bases, with 5 bases left in between. The V gene's germline CDR1 is DFQATT and CDR2 SNEGSKA (reference sequence). CDR3 sequence reads: CSARDHPEAFF. CDR3 coding DNA: TGCAGTGCTAGAGATCATCCTGAAGCTTTCTTT.

The chain carries TRBV28 and TRBJ2-3; the match to TRBD2 covers 7 bases. The V segment lost 0 bases and the J segment 1 base; nucleotides outside the gene matches: 10. Germline CDR1 is MDHEN and CDR2 is SYDVKM. The CDR3 runs to 18 residues. CDR3 residues: CASSLWSGLDWGTDTQYF. The DNA for the CDR3 is TGTGCCAGCAGTTTATGGTCCGGACTAGACTGGGGCACAGATACGCAGTATTTT.

This chain joins TRBV15 and TRBJ2-1; the D is unclear. This CDR3 is built from 15 residues. The V end lost 3 bases, the J end lost 4 bases, and 13 bases lay between the germline ends. Germline loops: CDR1 LNHNV, CDR2 YYDKDF (reference sequence). The CDR3 loop reads CATSRGRLVYNEQFF. The CDR3 nucleotides read TGTGCCACCAGCAGGGGCCGGCTCGTTTACAATGAGCAGTTCTTC.

The chain has TRBV19 and TRBJ2-2, with D uncertain. The germline V gene has CDR1 LNHDA and CDR2 SQIVND (reference sequence). CDR3 length equals 14 residues. V gave up 3 bases and J gave up 6 bases, with 11 bases separating them. CDR3 protein: CASSIAVLSGELFF. CDR3 sequence (DNA): TGTGCCAGTAGTATCGCGGTGTTATCCGGGGAGCTGTTTTTT.

This clone was observed a few times. The gene calls are TRBV29-1 and TRBJ1-2; 9 nucleotides match TRBD1. Losses at the gene ends were 1 base for V and 8 bases for J; bases not matched to a gene: 17. CDR1 and CDR2 (germline): SQVTM, ANQGSEA. The CDR3 is made up of 17 amino acids. For the CDR3, the DNA is TGCAGCGTTGAAGGTGGCCGGGACAGGGAGGAGGAATGGGGCTACACCTTC. It is translated as CSVEGGRDREEEWGYTF.

V and J are TRBV2 and TRBJ1-2, with 9 bases identical to TRBD1. Germline V gene data show CDR1 as SNHLY and CDR2 as FYNNEI. V was pared by 8 bases and J by 4 bases, with 5 bases of the junction left unmatched. CDR3 length equals 13 residues. The CDR3 region is CASLTGGVYGYTF. DNA for the CDR3: TGTGCCAGCCTAACAGGGGGCGTCTATGGCTACACCTTC.

The chain recombines TRBV7-8 with TRBJ2-7, with D unclear. Germline assignment: CDR1 SGHVS and CDR2 FQNEAQ. This CDR3 spans 14 amino acids. Trimming shortened V by 0 bases and J by 4 bases, and 10 bases separated the two germline ends. The CDR3, as DNA: TGTGCCAGCAGCTTAGCGGTGACTCTGTACGAGCAGTACTTC. It specifies CASSLAVTLYEQYF.

This clone was observed a few times. The chain recombines TRBV7-8 with TRBJ2-7; D remains unclear. The CDR3 length is 13 residues. The V gene's germline CDR1 is SGHVS and CDR2 FQNEAQ. The V and J ends lost 5 bases and 5 bases respectively, with 13 bases between them. The CDR3 loop reads CASSPPVGDEQYF. The CDR3 DNA sequence: TGTGCCAGCAGCCCGCCCGTTGGGGACGAGCAGTACTTC.

As regards this clone: This CDR3 is also generated by other DNA sequences in the sample. V usage is TRBV5-6 and J usage is TRBJ1-4; unclear D gene. The CDR3 runs to 14 residues. V lost 4 bases and J 0 bases, leaving 7 bases between the germline ends. CDR1 SGHDT and CDR2 YYEEEE come from the germline V gene. In nucleotides, the CDR3 is TGTGCCAGCAGCGGGATTGCAACTAATGAAAAACTGTTTTTT. Amino acids: CASSGIATNEKLFF.

This clone has more than one count but fewer than ten. This chain connects TRBV5-1 to TRBJ2-5, with 7 bases lining up with TRBD2. V was clipped by 0 bases and J by 1 base; unmatched bases: 6. There are 16 residues in the CDR3. Per the germline V gene, CDR1 is SGHRS and CDR2 is YFSETQ. For the CDR3, the DNA is TGCGCCAGCAGCTTGGAGGCGGGGGATCCCCAAGAGACCCAGTACTTC. Translation: CASSLEAGDPQETQYF.

The chain recombines TRBV4-1 with TRBJ2-1, with a tentative D call TRBD2 (5 bases). Trimming shortened V by 1 base and J by 8 bases, and 9 bases separated the two germline ends. The CDR3 sequence is 13 residues long. Germline CDR1 MGHRA, CDR2 YSYEKL. The CDR3 DNA reads TGCGCCAGCAGCCAAGGTACGGGGTATGAGCAGTTCTTC. This translates into CASSQGTGYEQFF.

V is TRBV7-8 and J is TRBJ2-1; 9 bases line up with TRBD2. Per the germline V gene, CDR1 is SGHVS and CDR2 is FQNEAQ. The V segment lost 5 bases and the J segment 1 base; nucleotides outside the gene matches: 6. The CDR3 has 16 amino acids. The CDR3: CASSLTTSGSYNEQFF. The CDR3 bases are TGTGCCAGCAGCCTTACGACTAGCGGATCCTACAATGAGCAGTTCTTC.

This chain uses TRBV5-1 with TRBJ2-2; TRBD1 aligns across 8 bases. The CDR3 runs 15 residues. J gave up 5 bases and V 4 bases, and 7 bases lay outside the gene matches. CDR1 and CDR2 (germline): SGHRS, YFSETQ. For the CDR3, the DNA is TGCGCCAGCAGCCCAGACAGGGGTTGGACCGGGGAGCTGTTTTTT. Translating gives CASSPDRGWTGELFF. The whole variable domain, remainder taken from reference TRBV5-1 and TRBJ2-2, is KAGVTQTPRYLIKTRGQQVTLSCSPISGHRSVSWYQQTPGQGLQFLFEYFSETQRNKGNFPGRFSGRQFSNSRSEMNVSTLELGDSALYLCASSPDRGWTGELFFGEGSRLTVL.

This chain connects TRBV19 to TRBJ1-5, with TRBD1 matching over 7 bases. V trimming: 5 bases; J trimming: 3 bases; junction bases outside the gene matches: 4. The length of the CDR3 is 14 residues. CDR1 is LNHDA and CDR2 is SQIVND in the germline V gene (reference sequence). The CDR3: CASSLGQVNQPQHF. The CDR3 coding sequence is TGTGCCAGTAGTCTTGGACAGGTCAATCAGCCCCAGCATTTT.

The chain links TRBV2 to TRBJ2-7; D might be TRBD1 (6 bases). The length of the CDR3 is 16 residues. Germline CDR1 is SNHLY and CDR2 is FYNNEI. Trimming took off 3 bases at V and 1 base at J, with 16 bases between the two ends. The CDR3 coding sequence is TGTGCCAGCAGTGATTCGACAGGACCAGGTTCCTACGAGCAGTACTTC. Its protein product is CASSDSTGPGSYEQYF.

The chain links TRBV5-6 to TRBJ1-5; TRBD1 matches 10 bases. V shed 4 bases and J 4 bases; nucleotides not matched to a gene: 2. The CDR3 is 14 residues long. Germline V CDR1 and CDR2: SGHDT, YYEEEE. DNA of the CDR3: TGTGCCAGCAGCCGGGGACAGGGGAATCAGCCCCAGCATTTT. Translated: CASSRGQGNQPQHF.

The V call is TRBV5-5, the J call TRBJ2-7; D gene unclear. V was trimmed by 3 bases and J by 0 bases, leaving 16 bases between them. The CDR3 runs to 16 residues. Germline assignment: CDR1 SGHKS and CDR2 YYEKEE (reference sequence). CDR3 bases: TGTGCCAGCAGCTGGCCCCTAACAACGAACTCCTACGAGCAGTACTTC. Protein product: CASSWPLTTNSYEQYF. The variable domain in full, with the rest retrieved from reference TRBV5-5 and TRBJ2-7, is DAGVTQSPTHLIKTRGQQVTLRCSPISGHKSVSWYQQVLGQGPQFIFQYYEKEERGRGNFPDRFSARQFPNYSSELNVNALLLGDSALYLCASSWPLTTNSYEQYFGPGTRLTVT.

The chain uses TRBV13 and TRBJ2-1, with 7 bases that match TRBD1. The CDR3 is 15 amino acids. The V gene's germline CDR1 is PRHDT and CDR2 FYEKMQ (reference sequence). J gave up 0 bases and V 3 bases, and 2 bases lay outside the gene matches. CDR3 nucleotide sequence: TGTGCCAGCAGCTTCAGGGGGAGCTCCTACAATGAGCAGTTCTTC. It is translated as CASSFRGSSYNEQFF. The full variable domain, in which reference TRBV13 and TRBJ2-1 provide the parts outside the CDR3, is AAGVIQSPRHLIKEKRETATLKCYPIPRHDTVYWYQQGPGQDPQFLISFYEKMQSDKGSIPDRFSAQQFSDYHSELNMSSLELGDSALYFCASSFRGSSYNEQFFGPGTRLTVL.

The V and J genes are TRBV7-8 and TRBJ1-1; 12 bases agree with TRBD1. V trimming: 5 bases; J trimming: 8 bases; junction bases outside the gene matches: 9. CDR1 is SGHVS and CDR2 is FQNEAQ in the germline V gene. The CDR3 runs 15 residues. CDR3 residues: CASSGWDRGRPEAFF. CDR3 DNA: TGTGCCAGCAGCGGCTGGGACAGGGGGCGACCGGAAGCTTTCTTT.

The chain joins TRBV29-1 to TRBJ2-7; weak D call: TRBD1 (6 bases). The V end was cut by 4 bases, the J end by 0 bases, with 16 bases between. There are 15 residues in the CDR3. Germline V gene data show CDR1 as SQVTM and CDR2 as ANQGSEA. CDR3 sequence reads: CSVVFSGTSSYEQYF. CDR3 in DNA: TGCAGCGTTGTATTCTCTGGGACAAGCTCCTACGAGCAGTACTTC.

This clone occurred a few times. The V gene is TRBV10-1, the J gene TRBJ2-7, with D unresolved. Germline V gene data show CDR1 as WNHNN and CDR2 as SYGVQD (reference sequence). Deletions cut 2 bases from V and 3 bases from J, with 8 bases between. CDR3 length equals 13 residues. The CDR3 region is CASSEGFDYEQYF. CDR3 coding DNA: TGCGCCAGCAGTGAGGGTTTTGACTACGAGCAGTACTTC.